A single sample gave rise to the 18 T cell receptor beta chains below, sequenced in a study of blood T cell repertoires in COVID-19. Clones were sequenced by immunoSEQ multiplex PCR, and TCRdb holds only the in-frame ones, with some missing. The sample shows tens of thousands of clones, 86% of them seen only once. Source material: peripheral blood. Receptor source: a man at least 80 years old in a cohort sampled during active COVID-19.

The V gene is TRBV27, the J gene TRBJ2-7, with 10 bases that match TRBD1. J lost 1 base, V lost 5 bases, and 8 bases had no gene match. The CDR3 is 16 amino acids. Per germline, CDR1 MNHEY and CDR2 SMNVEV (reference sequence). The CDR3 region is CASSPRQGALSYEQYF. The CDR3 DNA follows: TGTGCCAGCAGTCCACGACAGGGGGCGCTTTCCTACGAGCAGTACTTC.

V and J are TRBV9 and TRBJ2-3; 7 nucleotides line up with TRBD1. Trimming removed 6 bases from V and 0 bases from J; junction bases left unmatched: 7. From germline, CDR1 is SGDLS and CDR2 YYNGEE. The CDR3 has 15 amino acids. The CDR3 DNA sequence: TGTGCCAGCAACCTAGGGACAGCTAGCACAGATACGCAGTATTTT. Protein: CASNLGTASTDTQYF.

V and J are TRBV2 and TRBJ2-2; TRBD2 matches 7 bases. The CDR3 is 17 residues long. The germline V gene encodes CDR1 SNHLY and CDR2 FYNNEI. With V trimmed by 5 bases and J by 0 bases, 9 bases remained unmatched. The CDR3 region is CASSLLAPHSNTGELFF. The CDR3 bases are TGTGCCAGCAGTTTACTAGCGCCCCATTCGAACACCGGGGAGCTGTTTTTT.

This chain links TRBV20-1 with TRBJ1-1; possibly TRBD1 for D (6 bases). CDR1 is DFQATT and CDR2 is SNEGSKA in the germline V gene (reference sequence). This CDR3 comprises 10 residues. The DNA for the CDR3 is TGCAGGAGGGGGGGCGATGAAGCTTTCTTT. Translating it yields CRRGGDEAFF.

This sequence joins TRBV20-1 and TRBJ1-2, with 9 positions matching TRBD1. This CDR3 contains 11 residues. J lost 8 bases, V lost 5 bases, and 3 bases had no gene match. Germline CDR1 is DFQATT and CDR2 is SNEGSKA (reference sequence). The CDR3 protein is CSALTGGGYTF. In DNA, the CDR3 is TGCAGTGCTCTGACAGGGGGAGGCTACACCTTC.

This clone was detected once. This sequence joins TRBV7-9 and TRBJ1-4; a possible D gene is TRBD1 (5 bases). This CDR3 has 14 amino acids. CDR1 is SEHNR and CDR2 is FQNEAQ in the germline V gene (reference sequence). V gave up 5 bases and J gave up 5 bases, with 12 bases separating them. CDR3 DNA sequence: TGTGCCAGCAGCCCCGGGCAGGGAAATGAAAAACTGTTTTTT. It translates to CASSPGQGNEKLFF.

Comment on this clone: At one end, the junction sequence differs from germline, possibly due to a read error. J is TRBJ1-1 and V is TRBV27, with TRBD1 matching 9 bases. This CDR3 has 14 residues. Germline V lookup: CDR1 MNHEY, CDR2 SMNVEV (reference sequence). The CDR3 DNA is TGTGCCAGCAGGCCCGGACAGGGGAACGCTGAAGCTTTCTTT. As protein: CASRPGQGNAEAFF.

V and J are TRBV5-1 and TRBJ2-7; TRBD2 matches 11 bases. V lost 5 bases, J lost 2 bases, and 6 bases stayed unmatched. Germline values: CDR1 SGHRS, CDR2 YFSETQ. This CDR3 spans 15 amino acids. CDR3 bases: TGCGCCAGCAGATCCGGGACTAGCGGTGCCTACGAGCAGTACTTC. Amino acids: CASRSGTSGAYEQYF.

CDR3 region: CASSLATGGLYEQYF. The CDR3 DNA reads as TGCGCCAGCAGCTTGGCCACAGGGGGCCTATACGAGCAGTACTTC. The V and J genes are TRBV5-1 and TRBJ2-7, with 9 positions matching TRBD1. This CDR3 has 15 amino acids. V trimming: 0 bases; J trimming: 4 bases; junction bases outside the gene matches: 5. Looked up from germline, CDR1 is SGHRS and CDR2 is YFSETQ.

This clone has just a few counts. The rearrangement joins TRBV7-7 to TRBJ2-3, with D tentatively TRBD2 (5 bases). V lost 6 bases and J 1 base, leaving 8 bases between the germline ends. The CDR3 length is 13 residues. Germline V gene data show CDR1 as SSHAT and CDR2 as FNYEAQ (reference sequence). CDR3 nucleotides: TGTGCCAGCAGTGCCGGGGGCACAGATACGCAGTATTTT. Translated, it gives CASSAGGTDTQYF.

The chain employs TRBV5-1 and TRBJ2-6; maybe TRBD2 (5 bases). Deletions cut 4 bases from V and 2 bases from J, with 10 bases between. This CDR3 is built from 15 residues. CDR1 and CDR2 (germline): SGHRS, YFSETQ. The CDR3: CASSPSGTGANVLTF. In DNA form, the CDR3 reads TGCGCCAGCAGCCCGTCGGGGACTGGGGCCAACGTCCTGACTTTC. Looking up the rest from reference TRBV5-1 and TRBJ2-6 gives the full variable domain: KAGVTQTPRYLIKTRGQQVTLSCSPISGHRSVSWYQQTPGQGLQFLFEYFSETQRNKGNFPGRFSGRQFSNSRSEMNVSTLELGDSALYLCASSPSGTGANVLTFGAGSRLTVL.

The chain combines TRBV28 with TRBJ2-5; possibly TRBD1 for D (5 bases). Germline CDR1 is MDHEN and CDR2 is SYDVKM. Trimming took off 7 bases at V and 5 bases at J, with 14 bases between the two ends. This CDR3 comprises 13 residues. The CDR3 DNA reads as TGTGCCAGCACCCTGCTAGGGGCTGAGACCCAGTACTTC. It translates to CASTLLGAETQYF. Supplemented by reference TRBV28 and TRBJ2-5, the full variable domain reads DVKVTQSSRYLVKRTGEKVFLECVQDMDHENMFWYRQDPGLGLRLIYFSYDVKMKEKGDIPEGYSVSREKKERFSLILESASTNQTSMYLCASTLLGAETQYFGPGTRLLVL.

The DNA for the CDR3 is TGCGCCAGCAGCCTATCTCCCCTTCCGACTGAAGCTTTCTTT. Its protein product is CASSLSPLPTEAFF. This chain links TRBV5-1 with TRBJ1-1; D unresolved. The CDR3 loop spans 14 amino acids. V dropped 4 bases and J dropped 5 bases, with 15 bases sitting between them. Germline CDR1 SGHRS, CDR2 YFSETQ.

The chain joins TRBV5-6 to TRBJ1-1; D is unresolved. V lost 3 bases and J 1 base, leaving 7 bases between the germline ends. The CDR3 has 13 amino acids. Per the germline V gene, CDR1 is SGHDT and CDR2 is YYEEEE. The CDR3 nucleotides are TGTGCCAGCAGCTCCACAGCGAACACTGAAGCTTTCTTT. Protein product: CASSSTANTEAFF.

The chain couples TRBV18 to TRBJ2-3, with TRBD2 identical over 8 bases. The CDR3 contains 16 residues. Looked up from germline, CDR1 is KGHSH and CDR2 is LQKENI. V gave up 3 bases and J gave up 0 bases; unmatched junction bases: 5. This CDR3 reads CASSPLSGASTDTQYF. In DNA form, the CDR3 reads TGTGCCAGCTCACCGCTTAGCGGGGCAAGCACAGATACGCAGTATTTT.

The V call is TRBV2, the J call TRBJ1-2, with D maybe TRBD1 (5 bases). V lost 4 bases and J 8 bases, leaving 17 bases between the germline ends. Germline values: CDR1 SNHLY, CDR2 FYNNEI. The CDR3 is 14 amino acids. The CDR3 DNA is TGTGCCAGCAGTGTGGAGGGGATGTCCTACGGCTACACCTTC. It yields the protein CASSVEGMSYGYTF. Full variable domain (rest looked up from reference TRBV2 and TRBJ1-2): EPEVTQTPSHQVTQMGQEVILRCVPISNHLYFYWYRQILGQKVEFLVSFYNNEISEKSEIFDDQFSVERPDGSNFTLKIRSTKLEDSAMYFCASSVEGMSYGYTFGSGTRLTVV.

V and J are TRBV11-3 and TRBJ2-3; no firm D call. Germline V lookup: CDR1 SGHNT, CDR2 YENEEA. There are 13 residues in the CDR3. The ends were cut back, 5 bases at V and 5 bases at J, with 11 bases in the middle. DNA for the CDR3: TGTGCCAGCAGCGACGACTTCGGAGATACGCAGTATTTT. Translated, it gives CASSDDFGDTQYF.

This clone appeared a single time. The chain uses TRBV4-2 and TRBJ1-3; 7 bases line up with TRBD1. The CDR3 has 17 residues. The junction had 10 bases not matched to a gene; V was cut back by 3 bases and J by 2 bases. Germline V gene data show CDR1 as LGHNA and CDR2 as YNFKEQ. CDR3 loop: CASSQDDRAEPGNTIYF. For the CDR3, the DNA is TGTGCCAGCAGCCAGGATGACAGGGCAGAACCTGGAAACACCATATATTTT.